The present entry profiles one TCR beta chain with its context. At one end the junction does not follow the germline gene, possibly because of a read error. This sample was taken from a study of regulatory T cells in long-lasting Graves disease. Time point given: newly diagnosed GD, antithyroid drugs for less than 3 months. RNA extracted from PBMCs served as the sequencing template. Germline CDR1 MNHEY, CDR2 SVGAGI. The CDR3 is 17 amino acids. CDR3 regions were amplified by Arm-PCR using iRepertoire HTBI primers to build TCR beta libraries. TCRdb reanalysed the multiplex PCR reads using MiXCR and keeps one entry per CDR3 protein. The table has a few hundred thousand distinct CDR3 sequences, approximately 15% seen once. The same sample was also studied in work on T cells in Graves' hyperthyroidism and ophthalmopathy.

The TCR comes from a man aged 25-45 years with Graves disease. The specimen was peripheral blood mononuclear cells (PBMCs), collected at new diagnosis, from a patient treated with antithyroid drugs. J is TRBJ2-3 and V is TRBV6-5; TRBD2 aligns across 9 bases. The CDR3 sequence: CASSDSAASGAGDTQYF. The CDR3 bases are TGTGCCAGCAGTGACTCGGCGGCTAGCGGGGCGGGAGATACGCAGTATTTT.